This TCR beta chain was retrieved from a study of cytomegalovirus exposure and HLA in healthy donors. Findings of the study overall: Available immune exposure information covered CMV serostatus only. Most CMV-associated TCR beta chains appeared HLA-restricted in a later analysis. Accurate HLA-A and HLA-B prediction from TCR beta sequences was reported for most subjects. Researchers catalogued approximately 160 TCR beta chains as cytomegalovirus-associated.

For this clone: Its antigen is unknown.

This CDR3 is 15 amino acids long. Germline V lookup: CDR1 SQVTM, CDR2 ANQGSEA. V lost 7 bases, J lost 4 bases, and 20 bases lay in between. Both 60 Vbeta primers and 13 Jbeta primers went into the PCR. This table comes from immunoSEQ multiplex PCR, and its TCRdb copy is limited to in-frame clones, with some not included. The table for this sample gives roughly 60,000 clones. The sequenced sample consisted of PBMCs. This receptor was taken from a woman aged 18-35 years in good health and CMV-seronegative. The chain has TRBV29-1 and TRBJ2-1; the D gene is possibly TRBD1 (6 bases). CDR3 region: CSATVVDSPYNEQFF. The CDR3 nucleotides read TGCAGCGCCACAGTGGTGGACAGCCCATACAATGAGCAGTTCTTC.